This TCR beta chain was captured by sequencing in a study of blood T cell repertoires in COVID-19. Study context: Samples representing acute and convalescent COVID-19 were sourced from the United States, Italy and Spain. PBMCs, B-cell-depleted T cells, or T cells provided the cDNA or gDNA that made up the material.

Trimming removed 0 bases from V and 5 bases from J, with 7 bases in between. Germline CDR1 SGHNT, CDR2 YENEEA. This CDR3 spans 13 amino acids. As originally analysed: Amplification of reference gene primers was used by the study to estimate nucleated cell counts. Produced via immunoSEQ multiplex PCR; TCRdb's table is partial and in-frame only. D and trimming come from the DNA, and the V and J calls and clone size come from that table. This sample has roughly 42,000 clones, with approximately 92% found just once. The receptor's source is a man between 25 and 39 years old with active or convalescent COVID-19. Material: peripheral blood. The gene calls are TRBV11-3 and TRBJ1-1, with D unresolved. The DNA of the CDR3 is TGTGCCAGCAGCTTAGATAAGAGAACTGAAGCTTTCTTT. Encoded protein: CASSLDKRTEAFF. The full variable domain, completed using reference TRBV11-3 and TRBJ1-1, is EAGVVQSPRYKIIEKKQPVAFWCNPISGHNTLYWYLQNLGQGPELLIRYENEEAVDDSQLPKDRFSAERLKGVDSTLKIQPAELGDSAVYLCASSLDKRTEAFFGQGTRLTVV.